The source of this TCR beta chain is a study of CD8+ T cells in alopecia areata. Overall study context: Those patients who were treated received oral tofacitinib, which was given at 5 to 10 mg twice daily for moderate-to-severe alopecia areata.

Reverse transcribed after extraction, RNA yielded cDNA as the sequencing template. Using immunoSEQ multiplex PCR, the repertoire was profiled, and TCRdb retains in-frame clones only, with some absent. The sample contains roughly 60,000 clones, about half of which appear only once. Findings and limits, study-wide: Sequencing of scalp tissue also captures the resident alphabeta T cells of normal skin. Expanded CD8+ clones among the top 100, and scalp clonality, were significantly decreased by tofacitinib.

The CDR3 totals 16 residues. Germline assignment: CDR1 SGHNT and CDR2 YENEEA. After removal of 6 bases from V and 2 bases from J, the junction contained 12 bases not matched to a gene. Turning to this clone: The antigen is undetermined.

The sample's treatment: oral pan-JAK inhibitor, 5-10 mg twice daily. The researchers isolated CD4+ and CD8+ T cells from PBMCs by sorting. Sample: CD8+ T cells sorted from blood, taken at approximately week 39, from a patient treated with tofacitinib. The origin of this receptor is a human donor with alopecia areata. V gene TRBV11-3 combines with J gene TRBJ2-7; 8 bases match TRBD1. In nucleotides, the CDR3 is TGTGCCAGCAGACCTTCTGACAGGGGATTCCCCTACGAGCAGTACTTC. This translates into CASRPSDRGFPYEQYF.